What follows are 21 T cell receptor beta chains derived from one specimen sequenced in a study of CD8+ T cells in alopecia areata. The sequencing template was cDNA reverse transcribed from extracted RNA. Clones were sequenced by immunoSEQ multiplex PCR, and TCRdb holds only the in-frame ones, with some missing. The data contain tens of thousands of clones, around three quarters of them singletons. Sequencing was performed on NKG2D-low CD8+ T cells sorted from blood. Receptors were obtained from a human donor with alopecia areata.

The chain joins TRBV29-1 to TRBJ1-1, with a weak D call TRBD1 (5 bases). Per germline, CDR1 SQVTM and CDR2 ANQGSEA. V lost 2 bases and J lost 4, with 11 bases in between. CDR3 length equals 13 residues. CDR3 loop: CSVEHAGSTEAFF. CDR3 sequence (DNA): TGCAGCGTTGAACACGCAGGGTCCACTGAAGCTTTCTTT.

This clone was observed a single time. The rearrangement links TRBV27 to TRBJ2-1, with D uncertain. The germline gives CDR1 MNHEY, CDR2 SMNVEV (reference sequence). The CDR3 loop spans 14 amino acids. The ends were cut back, 2 bases at V and 8 bases at J, with 13 bases in the middle. CDR3 residues: CASSLHVRADEQFF. The CDR3 coding sequence is TGTGCCAGCAGTTTACATGTTAGGGCGGATGAGCAGTTCTTC.

The chain links TRBV7-9 to TRBJ2-1; D uncertain. Germline assignment: CDR1 SEHNR and CDR2 FQNEAQ (reference sequence). Trimming cost V 5 bases and J 6 bases, with 8 bases left between them. The CDR3 consists of 12 residues. The CDR3 here is CASSTSINEQFF. The CDR3 nucleotides read TGTGCCAGCAGCACAAGTATCAATGAGCAGTTCTTC.

The J gene is TRBJ2-3, the V gene TRBV11-2; D is perhaps TRBD2 (7 bases). There are 15 residues in the CDR3. Germline CDR1 reads SGHAT; CDR2 reads FQNNGV. Trimming cost V 5 bases and J 4 bases, with 16 bases left between them. CDR3 protein: CASSQLAGASDTQYF. Here the CDR3 DNA reads TGTGCCAGCAGCCAATTGGCGGGGGCATCAGATACGCAGTATTTT. The whole variable domain, filled in from reference TRBV11-2 and TRBJ2-3, reads EAGVAQSPRYKIIEKRQSVAFWCNPISGHATLYWYQQILGQGPKLLIQFQNNGVVDDSQLPKDRFSAERLKGVDSTLKIQPAKLEDSAVYLCASSQLAGASDTQYFGPGTRLTVL.

The V gene is TRBV2, the J gene TRBJ2-7; perhaps TRBD1 as D (6 bases). This CDR3 is 15 amino acids long. V lost 3 bases and J lost 3, with 15 bases in between. Per germline, CDR1 SNHLY and CDR2 FYNNEI. CDR3 amino acids: CASSDLGTSDYEQYF. CDR3 DNA: TGTGCCAGCAGTGACCTGGGGACATCCGACTACGAGCAGTACTTC.

V gene TRBV2 combines with J gene TRBJ2-4; D perhaps matches TRBD2 (5 bases). Germline CDR1 SNHLY, CDR2 FYNNEI. This CDR3 has 12 amino acids. Between the trimmed V and J ends, which lost 8 bases and 2 bases, there was a span of 7 bases. The CDR3 DNA follows: TGTGCCAGCCGGGAATCCAAAAACATTCAGTACTTC. Residues: CASRESKNIQYF.

V is TRBV29-1 and J is TRBJ2-5; 8 bases map to TRBD2. The CDR3 is 14 residues long. From germline, CDR1 is SQVTM and CDR2 ANQGSEA. J gave up 1 base and V 6 bases, and 7 bases lay outside the gene matches. The CDR3 protein is CSVVLAGTQETQYF. In nucleotides, the CDR3 is TGCAGCGTCGTGCTAGCGGGTACCCAAGAGACCCAGTACTTC.

The CDR3 nucleotides are TGCGCCAGCAGCCAAGGGCACAGGGAAGGCCAGCCCCAGCATTTT. Encoded protein: CASSQGHREGQPQHF. The chain carries TRBV4-1 and TRBJ1-5; possibly TRBD1 for D (6 bases). Germline CDR1 is MGHRA and CDR2 is YSYEKL. V was shortened by 1 base and J by 7 bases, with 14 bases between the two germline ends. CDR3 length: 15 residues.

This clone was counted only a few times. The rearrangement joins TRBV7-8 to TRBJ1-4; D remains unclear. CDR1 is SGHVS and CDR2 is FQNEAQ in the germline V gene. The CDR3 length is 13 residues. The V end lost 3 bases, the J end lost 5 bases, and 7 bases lay between the germline ends. CDR3 loop: CASSFLGNEKLFF. The CDR3 nucleotides are TGTGCCAGCAGCTTCTTGGGGAATGAAAAACTGTTTTTT.

This clone was detected only a few times. The chain joins TRBV19 to TRBJ2-1; D is uncertain. Germline V gene data show CDR1 as LNHDA and CDR2 as SQIVND (reference sequence). The length of the CDR3 is 11 residues. Trimming removed 11 bases from V and 6 bases from J, with 11 bases in between. The chain's CDR3 is CACCGSNEQFF. The CDR3 nucleotides are TGTGCCTGCTGTGGGTCCAATGAGCAGTTCTTC.

Here the CDR3 reads CASSSSPDSTSYEQYF. The CDR3 DNA follows: TGCGCCAGCAGCTCCTCACCCGACAGTACCTCCTACGAGCAGTACTTC. The chain combines TRBV5-1 with TRBJ2-7, with D tentatively TRBD1 (5 bases). Trimming pared 3 bases from V and 0 bases from J, leaving 16 bases between. Germline V gives CDR1 SGHRS, CDR2 YFSETQ. There are 16 residues in the CDR3.

This chain links TRBV2 with TRBJ2-7, with 7 nucleotides matching TRBD2. Germline V gene sequence: CDR1 SNHLY, CDR2 FYNNEI. This CDR3 is built from 14 residues. The junction had 13 bases not matched to a gene; V was cut back by 10 bases and J by 4 bases. The CDR3 bases are TGTGCCACCGAGGGGCCTAGCGGCTCATACGAGCAGTACTTC. It codes for CATEGPSGSYEQYF.

By sample share, this clone is medium-sized. The chain uses TRBV28 and TRBJ2-2, with D hard to call. CDR1 MDHEN and CDR2 SYDVKM come from the germline V gene. V was cut by 10 bases and J by 1 base, with 19 bases left in between. CDR3 length equals 16 residues. The CDR3 is CATHRATPENTGELFF. The DNA of the CDR3 is TGTGCCACACATCGGGCAACACCAGAGAACACCGGGGAGCTGTTTTTT.

This sequence joins TRBV7-6 and TRBJ2-6, with D unclear. Germline V gene lookup returns CDR1 SGHVS and CDR2 FNYEAQ. V was shortened by 6 bases and J by 2 bases, with 14 bases between the two germline ends. CDR3 length equals 16 residues. The CDR3 is CASSHIIWPGANVLTF. In DNA, the CDR3 is TGTGCCAGCAGTCATATTATTTGGCCTGGGGCCAACGTCCTGACTTTC.

The J gene is TRBJ2-1, the V gene TRBV29-1; possible D gene TRBD1, 5 bases. The CDR3 loop spans 12 amino acids. Looked up from germline, CDR1 is SQVTM and CDR2 is ANQGSEA. Trimming cost V 6 bases and J 9 bases, with 15 bases left between them. The CDR3 nucleotides read TGCAGCGTGGAGACACAGGACCTTGAGCAGTTCTTC. It yields the protein CSVETQDLEQFF.

The gene calls are TRBV7-6 and TRBJ2-5; D not certain. Trimming removed 5 bases from V and 7 bases from J, with 11 bases in between. Per germline, CDR1 SGHVS and CDR2 FNYEAQ. This CDR3 contains 12 residues. The CDR3 nucleotides are TGTGCCAGCAGCCCTCCGTCCGGGACCCAGTACTTC. Translated, it gives CASSPPSGTQYF.

The chain carries TRBV4-2 and TRBJ2-6; the D is unclear. Germline V gene sequence: CDR1 LGHNA, CDR2 YNFKEQ. The germline V and J ends were trimmed by 1 base and 0 bases, with 10 bases remaining between them. This CDR3 has 17 residues. The DNA of the CDR3 is TGTGCCAGCAGCCAAGGGTCCGAAAGCTCTGGGGCCAACGTCCTGACTTTC. Amino acids: CASSQGSESSGANVLTF.

V is TRBV20-1 and J is TRBJ2-3, with D uncertain. The germline V gene encodes CDR1 DFQATT and CDR2 SNEGSKA (reference sequence). V was pared by 7 bases and J by 6 bases, with 11 bases between. The CDR3 extends over 11 amino acids. The CDR3 sequence is CSVTEQDTQYF. CDR3 nucleotide sequence: TGCAGTGTTACCGAGCAGGATACGCAGTATTTT.

V and J are TRBV4-1 and TRBJ2-7; D possibly matches TRBD1 or TRBD2 (5 bases each). Trimming took off 0 bases at V and 4 bases at J, with 19 bases between the two ends. Germline CDR1 MGHRA, CDR2 YSYEKL. The CDR3 is 17 residues long. CDR3 residues: CASSQDGAGTASYEQYF. The CDR3 bases are TGCGCCAGCAGCCAAGATGGAGCCGGGACGGCCTCATACGAGCAGTACTTC.

The CDR3 loop reads CASSSIILGGEQYF. The CDR3 nucleotides read TGTGCCAGCAGCTCGATAATACTGGGGGGCGAGCAGTACTTC. The chain couples TRBV7-9 to TRBJ2-7; D possibly corresponds to TRBD2 (6 bases). The CDR3 spans 14 residues. The germline V gene encodes CDR1 SEHNR and CDR2 FQNEAQ (reference sequence). Between the trimmed V and J ends, which lost 4 bases and 6 bases, there was a span of 16 bases.

The chain has TRBV29-1 and TRBJ2-7; 8 bases are shared with TRBD1. The J segment lost 4 bases and the V segment lost 5 bases, leaving 4 bases of the junction unmatched. Germline lookup yields CDR1 SQVTM and CDR2 ANQGSEA. This CDR3 region has 12 residues. CDR3 bases: TGCAGCGTTCTGGGACAGGCGTACGAGCAGTACTTC. Translating gives CSVLGQAYEQYF.